These 24 T cell receptor beta chains originate from one sample sequenced in a study of control samples from healthy donors and cancer patients. Sequenced by immunoSEQ multiplex PCR; TCRdb stores in-frame clones only, minus some. The table lists over 50,000 clones, around 96% of them singletons. Input material: blood. The source is a woman aged 18-29 years in good health.

The chain has TRBV9 and TRBJ2-2; D not certain. Germline values: CDR1 SGDLS, CDR2 YYNGEE. The CDR3 sequence is 16 residues long. The germline V and J ends were trimmed by 0 bases and 0 bases, with 9 bases remaining between them. The CDR3 spells CASSVGGSANTGELFF. The DNA for the CDR3 is TGTGCCAGCAGCGTAGGAGGAAGTGCGAACACCGGGGAGCTGTTTTTT.

This clone showed up just once. The chain has TRBV9 and TRBJ2-3; 10 bases fit TRBD2. After removal of 3 bases from V and 4 bases from J, the junction contained 5 bases not matched to a gene. The germline gives CDR1 SGDLS, CDR2 YYNGEE. There are 15 residues in the CDR3. CDR3 sequence reads: CASSASGGVADTQYF. The DNA of the CDR3 is TGTGCCAGCAGCGCCAGCGGGGGGGTCGCAGATACGCAGTATTTT. The full variable domain, its missing parts supplied by reference TRBV9 and TRBJ2-3, is DSGVTQTPKHLITATGQRVTLRCSPRSGDLSVYWYQQSLDQGLQFLIQYYNGEERAKGNILERFSAQQFPDLHSELNLSSLELGDSALYFCASSASGGVADTQYFGPGTRLTVL.

The chain employs TRBV5-4 and TRBJ1-1; D may be TRBD1 (5 bases). V was clipped by 2 bases and J by 6 bases, with 11 bases between them. CDR1 is SGHNT, CDR2 YYREEE, per germline (reference sequence). There are 13 residues in the CDR3. For the CDR3, the DNA is TGTGCCAGCAGCTTAAGGGGAGGCCCTGAAGCTTTCTTT. It translates to CASSLRGGPEAFF.

J is TRBJ2-7 and V is TRBV30; D perhaps matches TRBD2 (5 bases). With 5 bases removed from V and 7 bases from J, the gap between germline ends came to 15 bases. This CDR3 region has 12 residues. Germline V CDR1 and CDR2: GTSNPN, SVGIG (reference sequence). This CDR3 is CAWAPDSGEQYF. The CDR3 coding sequence is TGTGCCTGGGCCCCGGATTCGGGGGAGCAGTACTTC.

The CDR3 DNA reads as TGCAGCGTTGGGGGACAGAACACAGATACGCAGTATTTT. It codes for CSVGGQNTDTQYF. The chain has TRBV29-1 and TRBJ2-3, with 7 bases lining up with TRBD1. There are 13 residues in the CDR3. From germline, CDR1 is SQVTM and CDR2 ANQGSEA. V lost 4 bases, J lost 2 bases, and 3 bases stayed unmatched.

This CDR3 reads CASSEPVAGAVGNTIYF. In DNA, the CDR3 is TGTGCCAGCAGTGAACCAGTGGCAGGGGCGGTTGGAAACACCATATATTTT. The J gene is TRBJ1-3, the V gene TRBV6-1, with D perhaps matching TRBD1 (6 bases). Germline V gene data show CDR1 as MNHNS and CDR2 as SASEGT. The CDR3 totals 17 residues. V lost 2 bases to trimming and J lost 3 bases, with 17 bases between them.

This chain joins TRBV6-5 and TRBJ1-4; D is undetermined. V shed 6 bases and J shed 8 bases, with 4 bases lying between them. Germline CDR1 is MNHEY and CDR2 is SVGAGI. The CDR3 consists of 10 residues. CDR3 DNA: TGTGCCAGCAGCAGGGAAAAACTGTTTTTT. This encodes CASSREKLFF.

DNA for the CDR3: TGTGCCAGCAGCTTAGATTGGATCAGGGGTCTTTACTCACCCCTCCACTTT. Protein product: CASSLDWIRGLYSPLHF. J is TRBJ1-6 and V is TRBV7-9; TRBD1 might be the D (6 bases). CDR3 length: 17 amino acids. With 1 base removed from V and 10 bases from J, the gap between germline ends came to 20 bases. Germline CDR1 SEHNR, CDR2 FQNEAQ (reference sequence).

The chain uses TRBV4-2 and TRBJ2-5; D may match TRBD1 or TRBD2 (6 bases each). The CDR3 sequence is 15 residues long. V was pared by 0 bases and J by 3 bases, with 11 bases between. Germline CDR1 and CDR2: LGHNA and YNFKEQ. The CDR3: CASSQDEGGKETQYF. As DNA, the CDR3 is TGTGCCAGCAGCCAAGACGAGGGGGGAAAAGAGACCCAGTACTTC.

The chain uses TRBV4-2 and TRBJ1-5, with D hard to call. The CDR3 extends over 14 amino acids. Germline V gene sequence: CDR1 LGHNA, CDR2 YNFKEQ. Trimming shortened V by 0 bases and J by 6 bases, and 9 bases separated the two germline ends. CDR3 in DNA: TGTGCCAGCAGCCAAGAACTTCTTGGTCAGCCCCAGCATTTT. Amino acid sequence: CASSQELLGQPQHF.

The chain is built from TRBV19 and TRBJ1-3, with D perhaps matching TRBD1 (5 bases). The germline V and J ends were trimmed by 2 bases and 4 bases, with 24 bases remaining between them. Germline CDR1 is LNHDA and CDR2 is SQIVND (reference sequence). The CDR3 contains 19 residues. The CDR3 nucleotides read TGTGCCAGTAGTATATCTACCGCGGGACGGACACTTTCGGGAAACACCATATATTTT. Its protein is CASSISTAGRTLSGNTIYF. The variable domain in full, completed from reference TRBV19 and TRBJ1-3, reads DGGITQSPKYLFRKEGQNVTLSCEQNLNHDAMYWYRQDPGQGLRLIYYSQIVNDFQKGDIAEGYSVSREKKESFPLTVTSAQKNPTAFYLCASSISTAGRTLSGNTIYFGEGSWLTVV.

The chain uses TRBV7-9 and TRBJ2-3; maybe TRBD2 (5 bases). V lost 8 bases to trimming and J lost 4 bases, with 10 bases between them. CDR1 and CDR2 from the germline V gene are SEHNR and FQNEAQ (reference sequence). The CDR3 spans 12 residues. The CDR3 nucleotides are TGTGCCAGCGATCCCGGGGCAGATACGCAGTATTTT. Protein sequence: CASDPGADTQYF. Full variable domain (missing parts from reference TRBV7-9 and TRBJ2-3): DTGVSQNPRHKITKRGQNVTFRCDPISEHNRLYWYRQTLGQGPEFLTYFQNEAQLEKSRLLSDRFSAERPKGSFSTLEIQRTEQGDSAMYLCASDPGADTQYFGPGTRLTVL.

V usage is TRBV11-1 and J usage is TRBJ2-2, with a tentative D call TRBD2 (6 bases). The length of the CDR3 is 12 residues. From germline, CDR1 is SGHAT and CDR2 FQDESV (reference sequence). V lost 6 bases to trimming and J lost 6 bases, with 8 bases between them. Here the CDR3 reads CASRGGPGELFF. The CDR3 DNA sequence: TGTGCCAGCAGGGGGGGTCCCGGGGAGCTGTTTTTT.

The V call is TRBV21-1, the J call TRBJ1-1. TRBV21-1 has pseudogene status. This CDR3 contains 18 residues. The CDR3, as DNA: TGTGCCAGCAGCCCTCCCCGGGGGAGGGGGCGAGGTTTGCCTGAAGCTTTCTTT. Encoded protein: CASSPPRGRGRGLPEAFF.

The J gene is TRBJ1-2, the V gene TRBV19; no clear D. The length of the CDR3 is 12 residues. Trimming took off 5 bases at V and 8 bases at J, with 12 bases between the two ends. Germline CDR1 LNHDA, CDR2 SQIVND (reference sequence). In DNA form, the CDR3 reads TGTGCCAGTAGTGTGGCGGAGCGGGGCTACACCTTC. It yields the protein CASSVAERGYTF.

The chain links TRBV24-1 to TRBJ2-2, with 9 bases that match TRBD2. V shed 4 bases and J 6 bases; nucleotides not matched to a gene: 8. Germline V gene data show CDR1 as KGHDR and CDR2 as SFDVKD. This CDR3 spans 16 amino acids. This chain's CDR3 is CATSDPKRGEAGELFF. The CDR3 DNA reads as TGTGCCACCAGTGACCCCAAGCGGGGGGAAGCCGGGGAGCTGTTTTTT.

The chain is built from TRBV7-8 and TRBJ1-6, with TRBD1 identical over 11 bases. The junction had 4 bases not matched to a gene; V was cut back by 1 base and J by 5 bases. The CDR3 has 17 amino acids. Germline V lookup: CDR1 SGHVS, CDR2 FQNEAQ. For the CDR3, the DNA is TGTGCCAGCAGCTTAGACCGGGACAGGGGGAATAATTCACCCCTCCACTTT. It yields the protein CASSLDRDRGNNSPLHF.

CDR3 DNA: TGCGCCAGCAGCCAAGAATACCGTAGGTACAAAAACGGGCCCCAGCATTTT. Translation gives CASSQEYRRYKNGPQHF. The V gene is TRBV4-1, the J gene TRBJ1-5; D is unresolved. This CDR3 comprises 17 residues. The V end was cut by 0 bases, the J end by 9 bases, with 21 bases between. Germline loops: CDR1 MGHRA, CDR2 YSYEKL.

This clone was detected once. The J gene is TRBJ1-2, the V gene TRBV4-2, with 8 positions matching TRBD1. Losses at the gene ends were 2 bases for V and 4 bases for J; bases not matched to a gene: 21. Germline V CDR1 and CDR2: LGHNA, YNFKEQ. The CDR3 is 20 amino acids. CDR3 DNA: TGTGCCAGCAGCCAACCCATGAGGGGGATTAATCAGGGGGCCGCCTATGGCTACACCTTC. This encodes CASSQPMRGINQGAAYGYTF.

The rearrangement links TRBV11-1 to TRBJ2-5; D is perhaps TRBD2 (5 bases). Germline lookup yields CDR1 SGHAT and CDR2 FQDESV (reference sequence). V was trimmed by 6 bases and J by 4 bases, leaving 18 bases between them. The CDR3 loop spans 15 amino acids. The CDR3 DNA reads TGTGCCAGCAGAGAGGGTAACGGGGATCGAGAGACCCAGTACTTC. Translated: CASREGNGDRETQYF.

The CDR3 loop reads CATSPVGFGYTF. The DNA of the CDR3 is TGTGCCACCTCCCCGGTAGGGTTTGGCTACACCTTC. The chain combines TRBV6-5 with TRBJ1-2; D is ambiguous. This CDR3 is built from 12 residues. Trimming shortened V by 10 bases and J by 7 bases, and 16 bases separated the two germline ends. Germline V CDR1 and CDR2: MNHEY, SVGAGI.

The CDR3 loop reads CASSSRDSLYYGYTF. The CDR3, as DNA: TGTGCCAGCAGCTCCCGGGACAGCCTTTACTATGGCTACACCTTC. The chain uses TRBV5-6 and TRBJ1-2; 7 bases agree with TRBD1. This CDR3 region has 15 residues. Germline V lookup: CDR1 SGHDT, CDR2 YYEEEE. V shed 3 bases and J 3 bases; nucleotides not matched to a gene: 8.

This clone occurred once. The chain combines TRBV9 with TRBJ1-1, with 7 bases fitting TRBD1. This CDR3 comprises 14 residues. Losses at the gene ends were 3 bases for V and 1 base for J; bases not matched to a gene: 3. Germline CDR1 is SGDLS and CDR2 is YYNGEE. CDR3 DNA sequence: TGTGCCAGCAGCGGGACAGGACAGAACACTGAAGCTTTCTTT. Its translation is CASSGTGQNTEAFF.

The chain recombines TRBV28 with TRBJ2-7; 11 bases are a match to TRBD1. This CDR3 is 15 amino acids long. CDR1 and CDR2 from the germline V gene are MDHEN and SYDVKM. The trim removed 5 bases at V and 2 bases at J, leaving 5 bases unmatched. In nucleotides, the CDR3 is TGTGCCAGCAGTCTACCGGGACAGGGGGCCTACGAGCAGTACTTC. It translates to CASSLPGQGAYEQYF.